This T cell receptor beta chain was recovered during a study of blood T cell repertoires in COVID-19. The CDR3 has 13 residues. V lost 5 bases, J lost 8 bases, and 3 bases stayed unmatched. Germline V gives CDR1 SNHLY, CDR2 FYNNEI. The assay was immunoSEQ multiplex PCR, and TCRdb's table has in-frame clones only and misses some. The sample lists some 150,000 clones; over 80% were seen once. The sample comprised peripheral blood. The chain carries TRBV2 and TRBJ2-2, with 9 bases aligning to TRBD2. This clonotype originated in a man between 50 and 59 years old who had recovered from COVID-19. CDR3 protein: CASSLAGPGELFF. CDR3 DNA sequence: TGTGCCAGCAGTCTAGCGGGGCCGGGGGAGCTGTTTTTT.